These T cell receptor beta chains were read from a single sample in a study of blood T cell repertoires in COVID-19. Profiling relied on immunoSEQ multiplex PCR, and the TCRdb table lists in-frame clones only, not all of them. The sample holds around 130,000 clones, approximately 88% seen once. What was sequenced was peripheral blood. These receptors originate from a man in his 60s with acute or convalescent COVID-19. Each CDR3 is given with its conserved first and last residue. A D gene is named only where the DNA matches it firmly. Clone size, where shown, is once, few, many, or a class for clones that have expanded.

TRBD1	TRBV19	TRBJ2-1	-	TGTGCCAGTAGCGAGACAGGGGATTACAATGAGCAGTTCTTC	CASSETGDYNEQFF
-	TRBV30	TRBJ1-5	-	TGTGCCTGGAGCGAAGGGGAAATTAGCAATCAGCCCCAGCATTTT	CAWSEGEISNQPQHF
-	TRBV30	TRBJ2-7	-	TGTGCCTGGACGCAGGGCTCATGGTCCTACGAGCAGTACTTC	CAWTQGSWSYEQYF
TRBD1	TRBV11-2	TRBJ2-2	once	TGTGCCAGCAGCCAAAACAGGGGGCGGGTAACCGGGGAGCTGTTTTTT	CASSQNRGRVTGELFF
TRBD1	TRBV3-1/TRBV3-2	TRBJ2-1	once	TGTGCCAGCAGTCCCACAGGGGATGTTGAGCAGTTCTTC	CASSPTGDVEQFF
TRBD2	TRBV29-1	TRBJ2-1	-	TGCAGCGCCGGGACTAGCGGGGGCAATGAGCAGTTCTTC	CSAGTSGGNEQFF
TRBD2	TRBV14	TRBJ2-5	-	TGTGCCAGCAGCATATTGCGGGGGCAAGAGACCCAGTACTTC	CASSILRGQETQYF
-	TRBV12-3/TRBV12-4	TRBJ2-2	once	TGTGCCAGCAGTACCCTAGCTGGCGGGGAGCTGTTTTTT	CASSTLAGGELFF
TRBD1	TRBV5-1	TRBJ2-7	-	TGCGCCAGCAGGACAGGGGAATCATACGAGCAGTACTTC	CASRTGESYEQYF
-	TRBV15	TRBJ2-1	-	TGTGCCACCAGCAGACAGGAGTGGAGGAATGAGCAGTTCTTC	CATSRQEWRNEQFF
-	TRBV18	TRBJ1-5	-	TGTGCCAGCTCACCAGGGGTTGGGGGCCAGCCCCAGCATTTT	CASSPGVGGQPQHF
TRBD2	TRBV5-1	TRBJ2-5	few	TGCGCCAGCAGCCCCGGACTAGCGGGAGGGAGACAGACCCAGTACTTC	CASSPGLAGGRQTQYF
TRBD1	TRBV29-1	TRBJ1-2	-	TGCAGCGTTTCCCGGACAGGCGCGGGTAATGGCTACACCTTC	CSVSRTGAGNGYTF
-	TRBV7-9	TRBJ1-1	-	TGTGCCAGCAGCTCCGAGCAGGGTAGGGGTTTCTTT	CASSSEQGRGFF
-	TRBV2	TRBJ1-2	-	TGTGCCAGCAGTGGTAGTAGCGAAGGAGGCTACACCTTC	CASSGSSEGGYTF
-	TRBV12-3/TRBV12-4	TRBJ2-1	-	TGTGCCAGCAAGGGGTATGAGCAGTTCTTC	CASKGYEQFF
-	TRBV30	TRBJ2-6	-	TGTGCCTGGCAAAATTCCCCAGGGGATCTACTATATTCTGGGGCCAACGTCCTGACTTTC	CAWQNSPGDLLYSGANVLTF
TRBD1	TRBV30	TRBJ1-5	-	TGTGCCTGGAGTGTATCAGGGGGCGACCAGCCCCAGCATTTT	CAWSVSGGDQPQHF
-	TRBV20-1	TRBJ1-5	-	TGCAGTGCTAGTTCGGGGAGGGGCAATCAGCCCCAGCATTTT	CSASSGRGNQPQHF
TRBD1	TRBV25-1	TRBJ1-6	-	TGTGCCAGCAGTGGTTTCAGTCACAGGGGGCTTTCACCCCTCCACTTT	CASSGFSHRGLSPLHF
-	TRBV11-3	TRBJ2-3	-	TGTGCCAGCAGCTTAGATGGGAGAGCAGATACGCAGTATTTT	CASSLDGRADTQYF
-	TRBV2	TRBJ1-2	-	TGTGCCAGCAATTCAGGGGACTATGGCTACACCTTC	CASNSGDYGYTF
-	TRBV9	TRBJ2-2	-	TGTGCCAGCAGCGTAGAGGGGGCGAACACCGGGGAGCTGTTTTTT	CASSVEGANTGELFF
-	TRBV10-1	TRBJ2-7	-	TGCGCCAGCAGTAGTGACACCGACGAGCAGTACTTC	CASSSDTDEQYF
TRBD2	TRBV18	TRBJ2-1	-	TGTGCCAGCTCACCAAAGTCTCAGGGACTAGTTAACGATGAGCAGTTCTTC	CASSPKSQGLVNDEQFF
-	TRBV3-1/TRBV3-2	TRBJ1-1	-	TGTGCCAGCAGCCAAGATGCGGGGAGGACTGAAGCTTTCTTT	CASSQDAGRTEAFF
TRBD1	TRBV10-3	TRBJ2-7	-	TGTGCCATCAGTGACTCACCCGGGACAGGAGCCTACGAGCAGTACTTC	CAISDSPGTGAYEQYF
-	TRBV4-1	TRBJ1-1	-	TGCGCCAGCAGCCCCCTCGGGAACACTGAAGCTTTCTTT	CASSPLGNTEAFF
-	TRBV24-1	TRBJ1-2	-	TGTGCCACCAGTGCTCAGATGAACTATGGCTACACCTTC	CATSAQMNYGYTF
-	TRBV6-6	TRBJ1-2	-	TGTGCCAGCAGTTACACCGACAGAGGGGGGGCGAATCGCTACACCTTC	CASSYTDRGGANRYTF